A single sample gave rise to the 21 T cell receptor beta chains below, sequenced in a study of early T cells in non-severe SARS-CoV-2 infection. Using its own MiXCR run on the 5' RACE reads, TCRdb lists one record per CDR3 protein. The table shows 90,000 to 120,000 distinct CDR3 sequences, with roughly 12% occurring only once. Material: whole blood. These receptors were taken from an adult who was a healthcare worker with PCR-confirmed SARS-CoV-2 infection or an uninfected control (not recorded which).

In this sample, this clonotype turned up a few times. This sequence joins TRBV21-1 and TRBJ1-6; no check of the table's D call, TRBD1, against the DNA was made. TRBV21-1 is a pseudogene segment. The CDR3 runs to 13 residues. For the CDR3, the DNA is TGTGCCAGCACCTACAGGGGAGGGTCACCCCTCCACTTT. Translated: CASTYRGGSPLHF.

This clonotype was seen only a few times. The chain recombines TRBV19 with TRBJ2-1; possible D gene TRBD2, 6 bases. Germline CDR1 and CDR2: LNHDA and SQIVND (reference sequence). The CDR3 sequence is 13 residues long. The V and J ends lost 3 bases and 9 bases respectively, with 12 bases between them. CDR3: CASSISGYGEQFF. The CDR3 DNA sequence: TGTGCCAGTAGTATCAGCGGGTACGGTGAGCAGTTCTTC.

Worth noting for this clonotype: It may be a read error: a sequence one base away is much more abundant. Because it lacks the conserved phenylalanine or tryptophan at the end, this CDR3 is likely a read error. The chain employs TRBV29-1 and TRBJ2-1, with 8 bases lining up with TRBD2. This CDR3 spans 14 amino acids. From germline, CDR1 is SQVTM and CDR2 ANQGSEA. Trimming took 3 bases from V and 8 from J; bases not matched to a gene: 9. The CDR3 sequence: CSVEEGGRRDEQFS. The CDR3 nucleotides read TGCAGCGTTGAGGAGGGCGGGAGGAGGGATGAGCAGTTCTCC.

This clonotype was observed at least ten times. The chain combines TRBV6-2 or TRBV6-3 with TRBJ2-5; D perhaps matches TRBD1 (6 bases). Trimming took off 6 bases at V and 5 bases at J, with 10 bases between the two ends. This CDR3 contains 12 residues. Germline CDR1 and CDR2: MNHEY and SVGEGT. This CDR3 is CASSPQGETQYF. The CDR3 DNA is TGTGCCAGCAGCCCTCAGGGGGAGACCCAGTACTTC.

Ten or more counts support this clonotype. The chain uses TRBV10-3 and TRBJ1-2; TRBD1 matches at 9 bases. Germline V gene lookup returns CDR1 ENHRY and CDR2 SYGVKD. After removal of 6 bases from V and 2 bases from J, the junction contained 7 bases not matched to a gene. This CDR3 spans 15 amino acids. CDR3 sequence: CAISRDRGANYGYTF. CDR3 in DNA: TGTGCCATCAGCCGAGACAGGGGGGCCAACTATGGCTACACCTTC.

This clonotype has at least ten counts. This chain connects TRBV5-1 to TRBJ2-1, with D perhaps matching TRBD1 (7 bases). The CDR3 has 14 amino acids. V gave up 4 bases and J gave up 7 bases, with 15 bases separating them. Germline V gives CDR1 SGHRS, CDR2 YFSETQ. The CDR3 loop is CASSPGRGENEQFF. The CDR3 DNA reads TGCGCCAGCAGCCCTGGCAGGGGGGAAAATGAGCAGTTCTTC.

The gene calls are TRBV5-6 and TRBJ2-1; a weak D match, TRBD2 (7 bases). There are 14 residues in the CDR3. Germline lookup yields CDR1 SGHDT and CDR2 YYEEEE. V was clipped by 6 bases and J by 8 bases, with 18 bases between them. This chain's CDR3 is CASIIYRGADEQFF. The CDR3 region has the DNA TGTGCCAGCATCATATACCGGGGGGCGGATGAGCAGTTCTTC.

In regard to this clonotype: Being one base from a much bigger clone, this may be a read error. This sequence joins TRBV9 and TRBJ2-7; D perhaps matches TRBD1 (5 bases). Germline CDR1 SGDLS, CDR2 YYNGEE. The CDR3 has 13 residues. The V end lost 4 bases, the J end lost 7 bases, and 15 bases lay between the germline ends. DNA of the CDR3: TGTGCCAGCAGCATAGGGGCTGTCGGGGAGCAGTACTTC. Amino acids: CASSIGAVGEQYF.

This clonotype was counted a few times. The chain employs TRBV9 and TRBJ2-7, with TRBD2 matching over 10 bases. Germline V gene data show CDR1 as SGDLS and CDR2 as YYNGEE. The CDR3 is 15 amino acids. The V segment lost 4 bases and the J segment 4 bases; nucleotides outside the gene matches: 8. The DNA of the CDR3 is TGTGCCAGCAGCTTCGAACCTAGCGGGAGATACGAGCAGTACTTC. Its protein is CASSFEPSGRYEQYF.

This clonotype was picked up many times. This rearrangement joins TRBV18 to TRBJ1-1, with D unresolved. Germline V gene data show CDR1 as KGHSH and CDR2 as LQKENI. The CDR3 contains 14 residues. V lost 3 bases and J lost 4, with 12 bases in between. CDR3 in DNA: TGTGCCAGCTCACCGGACCCAGGAGCCACTGAAGCTTTCTTT. This sequence encodes CASSPDPGATEAFF.

There are many counts of this clonotype. J is TRBJ2-2 and V is TRBV5-4; TRBD2 is a possible D gene (5 bases). The CDR3 runs to 13 residues. The germline gives CDR1 SGHNT, CDR2 YYREEE (reference sequence). V dropped 4 bases and J dropped 4 bases, with 8 bases sitting between them. The CDR3 DNA reads TGTGCCAGCAGCCCGGGGAGCACCGGGGAGCTGTTTTTT. Its translation: CASSPGSTGELFF.

The genes are TRBV13 and TRBJ2-1; a possible D gene is TRBD2 (6 bases). The CDR3 is 14 amino acids. V lost 5 bases and J 5 bases, leaving 13 bases between the germline ends. CDR1 PRHDT and CDR2 FYEKMQ come from the germline V gene (reference sequence). This CDR3 is CASSRRTTDNEQFF. The CDR3 bases are TGTGCCAGCAGCCGCAGGACTACTGACAATGAGCAGTTCTTC.

In this sample, this clonotype turned up a few times. This chain links TRBV28 with TRBJ1-2; D ambiguous. Trimming shortened V by 1 base and J by 4 bases, and 13 bases separated the two germline ends. The V gene's germline CDR1 is MDHEN and CDR2 SYDVKM. This CDR3 spans 15 amino acids. The DNA for the CDR3 is TGTGCCAGCAGTTTATCCCCGACAATCCGCTATGGCTACACCTTC. Its translation is CASSLSPTIRYGYTF.

The table lists this clonotype with a few counts. This chain connects TRBV5-5 to TRBJ2-1; D is ambiguous. The CDR3 has 13 residues. The V end was cut by 2 bases, the J end by 12 bases, with 15 bases between. Germline CDR1 SGHKS, CDR2 YYEKEE (reference sequence). This CDR3 reads CASSFAGPPGQFF. Written as DNA, the CDR3 is TGTGCCAGCAGCTTTGCCGGGCCTCCGGGGCAGTTCTTC.

The chain uses TRBV20-1 and TRBJ2-7, with 9 bases fitting TRBD1. The CDR3 sequence is 15 residues long. Germline V gene lookup returns CDR1 DFQATT and CDR2 SNEGSKA (reference sequence). The V and J ends lost 0 bases and 4 bases, in that order; junction bases with no gene match: 7. CDR3 bases: TGCAGTGCTAGAGAACGAGGACAGGGGAATTACGAGCAGTACTTC. Encoded protein: CSARERGQGNYEQYF.

The chain is built from TRBV2 and TRBJ2-3, with TRBD1 matching 7 bases. The CDR3 length is 15 residues. Per germline, CDR1 SNHLY and CDR2 FYNNEI. With V trimmed by 3 bases and J by 2 bases, 5 bases remained unmatched. CDR3 coding DNA: TGTGCCAGCAGTGAGCCGACAGGGATCACAGATACGCAGTATTTT. It encodes CASSEPTGITDTQYF. The full variable domain, with the rest looked up from reference TRBV2 and TRBJ2-3, is EPEVTQTPSHQVTQMGQEVILRCVPISNHLYFYWYRQILGQKVEFLVSFYNNEISEKSEIFDDQFSVERPDGSNFTLKIRSTKLEDSAMYFCASSEPTGITDTQYFGPGTRLTVL.

This clonotype was observed a handful of times. CDR3 DNA sequence: TGTGCCAGCAGGATCACCGACAGCAATAATTCACCCCTCCACTTT. It yields the protein CASRITDSNNSPLHF. The chain links TRBV6-5 to TRBJ1-6; TRBD1 might be the D (5 bases). Germline CDR1 reads MNHEY; CDR2 reads SVGAGI. The length of the CDR3 is 15 residues. Between the trimmed V and J ends, which lost 6 bases and 5 bases, there was a span of 14 bases.

The chain employs TRBV11-2 and TRBJ2-1; D remains unclear. CDR3 length equals 11 residues. Germline assignment: CDR1 SGHAT and CDR2 FQNNGV. V dropped 6 bases and J dropped 13 bases, with 13 bases sitting between them. This CDR3 is CASSSHLVQFF. The CDR3 DNA reads TGTGCCAGCAGTTCACATTTAGTCCAGTTCTTC. Filled out from reference TRBV11-2 and TRBJ2-1, the complete variable domain reads EAGVAQSPRYKIIEKRQSVAFWCNPISGHATLYWYQQILGQGPKLLIQFQNNGVVDDSQLPKDRFSAERLKGVDSTLKIQPAKLEDSAVYLCASSSHLVQFFGPGTRLTVL.

At least ten counts were recorded for this clonotype. V gene TRBV30 combines with J gene TRBJ2-3, with TRBD2 matching 10 bases. The V and J ends lost 4 bases and 4 bases, in that order; junction bases with no gene match: 8. Germline values: CDR1 GTSNPN, CDR2 SVGIG (reference sequence). This CDR3 spans 15 amino acids. The CDR3 here is CAWIPLAGDSDTQYF. The CDR3 DNA reads as TGTGCCTGGATCCCCCTAGCGGGAGACTCAGATACGCAGTATTTT.

This chain joins TRBV12-3 or TRBV12-4 and TRBJ2-1; D possibly matches TRBD1 or TRBD2 (5 bases each). Trimming pared 7 bases from V and 12 bases from J, leaving 16 bases between. The CDR3 length is 12 residues. CDR3 bases: TGTGCCAGCACCGGGACGGCCTCCAGGCAGTTCTTC. Translation gives CASTGTASRQFF.

This clonotype showed up many times. The V and J genes are TRBV7-9 and TRBJ1-2; possibly TRBD1 for D (5 bases). The V gene's germline CDR1 is SEHNR and CDR2 FQNEAQ (reference sequence). This CDR3 spans 16 amino acids. Trimming shortened V by 2 bases and J by 2 bases, and 15 bases separated the two germline ends. CDR3 in amino acids: CASSLTGQSLNYGYTF. The CDR3 coding sequence is TGTGCCAGCAGCTTAACAGGACAATCGCTCAACTATGGCTACACCTTC. Looking up the rest from reference TRBV7-9 and TRBJ1-2 gives the full variable domain: DTGVSQNPRHKITKRGQNVTFRCDPISEHNRLYWYRQTLGQGPEFLTYFQNEAQLEKSRLLSDRFSAERPKGSFSTLEIQRTEQGDSAMYLCASSLTGQSLNYGYTFGSGTRLTVV.